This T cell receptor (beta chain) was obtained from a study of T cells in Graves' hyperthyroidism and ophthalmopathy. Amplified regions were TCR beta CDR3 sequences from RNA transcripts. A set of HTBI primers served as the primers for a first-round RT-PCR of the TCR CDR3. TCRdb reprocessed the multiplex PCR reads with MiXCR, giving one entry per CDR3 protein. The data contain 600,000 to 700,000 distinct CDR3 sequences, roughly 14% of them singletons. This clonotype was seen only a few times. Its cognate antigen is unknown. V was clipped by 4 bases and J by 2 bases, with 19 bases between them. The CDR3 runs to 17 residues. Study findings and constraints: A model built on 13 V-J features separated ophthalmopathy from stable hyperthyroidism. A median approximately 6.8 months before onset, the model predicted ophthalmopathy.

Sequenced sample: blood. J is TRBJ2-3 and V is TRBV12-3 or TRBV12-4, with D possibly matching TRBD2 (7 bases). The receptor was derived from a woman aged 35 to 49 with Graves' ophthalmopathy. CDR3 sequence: CASSSRGGAQHTDTQYF. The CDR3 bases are TGTGCCAGCAGTTCCCGAGGGGGGGCCCAGCACACAGATACGCAGTATTTT.